These 25 T cell receptor beta chains came from one sample sequenced in a study of blood T cell repertoires in COVID-19. Sequencing was performed with immunoSEQ multiplex PCR; in TCRdb, only in-frame clones are kept and a portion is missing. Of about 220,000 clones in the sample, roughly 90% were seen once. Material for sequencing was PBMCs or T cells enriched from blood (not recorded which). Every receptor here comes from a woman between 40 and 50 years old with acute COVID-19.

The chain couples TRBV5-4 to TRBJ1-1, with 12 bases identical to TRBD1. V shed 5 bases and J 7 bases; nucleotides not matched to a gene: 18. CDR1 and CDR2 from the germline V gene are SGHNT and YYREEE (reference sequence). CDR3 length equals 18 residues. The CDR3 loop reads CASRPGQGAKHPNNEAFF. Here the CDR3 DNA reads TGTGCCAGCAGGCCGGGACAGGGGGCAAAGCACCCGAATAATGAAGCTTTCTTT.

A word on this clone: Within the sample, other DNA sequences also encode this same CDR3. This chain uses TRBV12-3 or TRBV12-4 with TRBJ1-5; TRBD1 agrees at 7 bases. This CDR3 is built from 13 residues. V shed 8 bases and J 0 bases; nucleotides not matched to a gene: 1. Here the CDR3 reads CASRQGSNQPQHF. In nucleotides, the CDR3 is TGTGCCAGCCGACAGGGTAGCAATCAGCCCCAGCATTTT.

V usage is TRBV12-5 and J usage is TRBJ1-2; tentatively, D is TRBD1 (5 bases). V shed 0 bases and J shed 2 bases, with 10 bases lying between them. CDR1 LGHNT and CDR2 FRNRAP come from the germline V gene. The CDR3 loop spans 15 amino acids. The CDR3 coding sequence is TGTGCTAGTGGTTTGGTAGGTGGGGCGAACTATGGCTACACCTTC. It codes for CASGLVGGANYGYTF. Filled out from reference TRBV12-5 and TRBJ1-2, the complete variable domain reads DARVTQTPRHKVTEMGQEVTMRCQPILGHNTVFWYRQTMMQGLELLAYFRNRAPLDDSGMPKDRFSAEMPDATLATLKIQPSEPRDSAVYFCASGLVGGANYGYTFGSGTRLTVV.

The gene calls are TRBV9 and TRBJ1-1; D call uncertain. The germline gives CDR1 SGDLS, CDR2 YYNGEE. This CDR3 has 14 amino acids. Trimming took off 0 bases at V and 4 bases at J, with 10 bases between the two ends. The CDR3 nucleotides are TGTGCCAGCAGCGTAGCCCCGGGGAGCACTGAAGCTTTCTTT. Translating it yields CASSVAPGSTEAFF.

This chain links TRBV5-4 with TRBJ1-6; 8 positions agree with TRBD1. The J segment lost 8 bases and the V segment lost 2 bases, leaving 3 bases of the junction unmatched. Per germline, CDR1 SGHNT and CDR2 YYREEE (reference sequence). CDR3 length: 14 amino acids. The CDR3 here is CASSLKGQDSPLHF. CDR3 coding DNA: TGTGCCAGCAGCTTAAAGGGACAGGATTCACCCCTCCACTTT.

This clone was counted only a few times. The chain joins TRBV7-9 to TRBJ1-5; D is possibly TRBD1 (6 bases). CDR1 is SEHNR and CDR2 is FQNEAQ in the germline V gene (reference sequence). V was shortened by 5 bases and J by 2 bases, with 13 bases between the two germline ends. The CDR3 length is 15 residues. CDR3 loop: CASSAGTQGNQPQHF. The CDR3 DNA sequence: TGTGCCAGCAGCGCCGGGACACAGGGCAATCAGCCCCAGCATTTT.

The chain is built from TRBV11-3 and TRBJ1-1, with D perhaps TRBD1 (6 bases). Germline V lookup: CDR1 SGHNT, CDR2 YENEEA. CDR3 length: 14 residues. V was pared by 5 bases and J by 2 bases, with 12 bases between. In nucleotides, the CDR3 is TGTGCCAGCAGCCCCGGACAGTCAAACACTGAAGCTTTCTTT. The encoded protein is CASSPGQSNTEAFF.

The CDR3 region has the DNA TGTGCCACCAGCAGAGAAACTAGCGGGGCCTGGGGAGATACGCAGTATTTT. Its translation: CATSRETSGAWGDTQYF. This rearrangement joins TRBV15 to TRBJ2-3; TRBD2 aligns across 10 bases. Germline loops: CDR1 LNHNV, CDR2 YYDKDF (reference sequence). This CDR3 is 17 amino acids long. The V gene end was trimmed by 0 bases and the J gene end by 5 bases; junction bases not matched to a gene: 8.

This clone was picked up one time. The V call is TRBV24-1, the J call TRBJ1-1, with D perhaps TRBD1 (5 bases). Trimming removed 4 bases at V and 1 base at J, with 12 bases between. CDR1 and CDR2 from the germline V gene are KGHDR and SFDVKD. The CDR3 has 15 amino acids. CDR3 coding DNA: TGTGCCACCAGTGAGGGGGGACCTAAGAACACTGAAGCTTTCTTT. The encoded protein is CATSEGGPKNTEAFF.

V is TRBV9 and J is TRBJ1-3, with TRBD1 matching over 7 bases. Germline V CDR1 and CDR2: SGDLS, YYNGEE. The CDR3 totals 14 residues. Trimming removed 7 bases from V and 3 bases from J; junction bases left unmatched: 7. The CDR3 reads CASSLQGGGNTIYF. The CDR3 DNA follows: TGTGCCAGCTCCCTTCAGGGGGGTGGAAACACCATATATTTT.

V gene TRBV4-1 combines with J gene TRBJ1-6; 9 nucleotides line up with TRBD1. The CDR3 length is 16 residues. Germline-derived CDR1 and CDR2 are MGHRA and YSYEKL. Trimming at V came to 1 base and at J to 8 bases, leaving 6 bases not matched to a gene. The CDR3 bases are TGCGCCAGCAGCCAAGGAACAGGGGGCAGGGATTCACCCCTCCACTTT. This codes for CASSQGTGGRDSPLHF.

The CDR3 DNA follows: TGTGCCAGCAGGGACAGGGTTAACGAGCAGTACTTC. It encodes CASRDRVNEQYF. The chain couples TRBV6-5 to TRBJ2-7; 8 bases fit TRBD1. From germline, CDR1 is MNHEY and CDR2 SVGAGI. The CDR3 is 12 amino acids. The ends lost 6 bases at V and 5 bases at J; junction bases unmatched: 3.

The chain couples TRBV11-2 to TRBJ2-1; 8 bases line up with TRBD2. V gave up 3 bases and J gave up 0 bases; unmatched junction bases: 13. Germline V gene data show CDR1 as SGHAT and CDR2 as FQNNGV. The CDR3 length is 19 residues. The CDR3 is CASSFDGSGASSSYNEQFF. The CDR3 nucleotides are TGTGCCAGCAGCTTCGATGGTAGCGGGGCCTCCAGCTCCTACAATGAGCAGTTCTTC.

J is TRBJ1-6 and V is TRBV5-1, with TRBD1 as a possible D gene (6 bases). Trimming removed 0 bases at V and 8 bases at J, with 18 bases between. CDR1 SGHRS and CDR2 YFSETQ come from the germline V gene. The CDR3 loop spans 17 amino acids. The CDR3 DNA reads TGCGCCAGCAGCTTGGCTCAAGGGCAGGGGACCTATTCACCCCTCCACTTT. Protein sequence: CASSLAQGQGTYSPLHF. Full variable domain (outside the CDR3, taken from reference TRBV5-1 and TRBJ1-6): KAGVTQTPRYLIKTRGQQVTLSCSPISGHRSVSWYQQTPGQGLQFLFEYFSETQRNKGNFPGRFSGRQFSNSRSEMNVSTLELGDSALYLCASSLAQGQGTYSPLHFGNGTRLTVT.

The chain combines TRBV6-5 with TRBJ1-1; D not certain. V was trimmed by 2 bases and J by 1 base, leaving 11 bases between them. The CDR3 has 15 amino acids. CDR1 and CDR2 (germline): MNHEY, SVGAGI. CDR3 sequence: CASSYQVGRNTEAFF. In DNA, the CDR3 is TGTGCCAGCAGTTACCAGGTGGGGAGGAACACTGAAGCTTTCTTT.

This clone was recorded only once. The genes are TRBV6-4 and TRBJ2-3, with a possible D match to TRBD1 (6 bases). The CDR3 spans 14 residues. The V gene lost 3 bases and the J gene lost 2 bases, with 9 bases spanning the gap. CDR1 MRHNA and CDR2 SNTAGT come from the germline V gene. This CDR3 is CASSETGLTDTQYF. CDR3 in DNA: TGTGCCAGCAGTGAGACAGGTCTCACAGATACGCAGTATTTT.

This rearrangement joins TRBV5-6 to TRBJ2-2, with 8 nucleotides matching TRBD1. Per germline, CDR1 SGHDT and CDR2 YYEEEE. The CDR3 has 19 residues. Trimming cost V 3 bases and J 4 bases; bases outside gene matches: 17. The CDR3 sequence is CASSYFIGAGQGGTGELFF. In nucleotides, the CDR3 is TGTGCCAGCAGCTATTTTATTGGGGCCGGACAGGGAGGCACCGGGGAGCTGTTTTTT.

This rearrangement joins TRBV25-1 to TRBJ1-6; no reliable D call. The V gene lost 8 bases and the J gene lost 0 bases, with 14 bases spanning the gap. In germline, CDR1 is MGHDK, CDR2 SYGVNS. The CDR3 extends over 16 amino acids. The CDR3 loop is CASGDSISSYNSPLHF. Here the CDR3 DNA reads TGTGCCAGCGGAGATAGTATTTCCTCCTATAATTCACCCCTCCACTTT.

The chain uses TRBV10-3 and TRBJ1-1, with 7 bases that match TRBD1. The CDR3 has 14 amino acids. Trimming at V came to 8 bases and at J to 0 bases, leaving 6 bases not matched to a gene. The germline gives CDR1 ENHRY, CDR2 SYGVKD. CDR3 protein: CAIGRQGVNTEAFF. In DNA, the CDR3 is TGTGCCATCGGAAGGCAGGGGGTGAACACTGAAGCTTTCTTT.

The chain joins TRBV7-2 to TRBJ2-3, with 8 bases aligning to TRBD1. Trimming removed 3 bases from V and 4 bases from J; junction bases left unmatched: 6. The CDR3 consists of 15 residues. The germline V gene encodes CDR1 SGHTA and CDR2 FQGNSA. The CDR3 DNA reads as TGTGCCAGCAGCTTCCGACAGGGGATTTCAGATACGCAGTATTTT. Translating gives CASSFRQGISDTQYF. The full variable domain, rest sourced from reference TRBV7-2 and TRBJ2-3, is GAGVSQSPSNKVTEKGKDVELRCDPISGHTALYWYRQSLGQGLEFLIYFQGNSAPDKSGLPSDRFSAERTGGSVSTLTIQRTQQEDSAVYLCASSFRQGISDTQYFGPGTRLTVL.

This sequence joins TRBV11-2 and TRBJ2-3, with 7 positions matching TRBD1. This CDR3 spans 15 amino acids. J was trimmed by 2 bases and V by 3 bases; bases with no gene match: 5. Per the germline V gene, CDR1 is SGHAT and CDR2 is FQNNGV. DNA for the CDR3: TGTGCCAGCAGCTTCGGGACAGTTTCCACAGATACGCAGTATTTT. Translating it yields CASSFGTVSTDTQYF.

The gene calls are TRBV30 and TRBJ1-2, with 12 nucleotides matching TRBD1. The CDR3 is 16 residues long. The J segment lost 2 bases and the V segment lost 3 bases, leaving 7 bases of the junction unmatched. In germline, CDR1 is GTSNPN, CDR2 SVGIG (reference sequence). Here the CDR3 DNA reads TGTGCCTGGAGCCATCCGGGACAGGGGGCAAACTATGGCTACACCTTC. Protein product: CAWSHPGQGANYGYTF.

J is TRBJ1-6 and V is TRBV5-1; 8 positions match TRBD1. V lost 2 bases and J lost 0; bases outside the gene matches: 4. Germline lookup yields CDR1 SGHRS and CDR2 YFSETQ. The CDR3 spans 17 residues. The CDR3 nucleotides are TGCGCCAGCAGCTTAGACAGGGGTTTCTCCTATAATTCACCCCTCCACTTT. Translated: CASSLDRGFSYNSPLHF.

J is TRBJ2-1 and V is TRBV5-1; D remains ambiguous. This CDR3 comprises 15 residues. Looked up from germline, CDR1 is SGHRS and CDR2 is YFSETQ. The V end was cut by 4 bases, the J end by 0 bases, with 11 bases between. CDR3 sequence: CASSADGVSYNEQFF. Written as DNA, the CDR3 is TGCGCCAGCAGCGCGGATGGAGTCTCCTACAATGAGCAGTTCTTC.

The V call is TRBV3-1 (or the pseudogene TRBV3-2), the J call TRBJ2-5, with TRBD2 matching 11 bases. CDR1 LGHDT and CDR2 YNNKEL come from the germline V gene (reference sequence). The CDR3 covers 15 residues. V dropped 6 bases and J dropped 5; count of bases not matched to a gene: 8. The CDR3: CASRGGASGGETQYF. The DNA of the CDR3 is TGTGCCAGCAGGGGCGGCGCTAGCGGGGGGGAGACCCAGTACTTC.